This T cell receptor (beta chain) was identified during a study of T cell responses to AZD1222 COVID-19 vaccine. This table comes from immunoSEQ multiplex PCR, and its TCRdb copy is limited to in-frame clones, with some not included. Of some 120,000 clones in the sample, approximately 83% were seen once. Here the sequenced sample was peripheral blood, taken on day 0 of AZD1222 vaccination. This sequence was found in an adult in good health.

CDR3 sequence reads: CASSFGHPNEQFF. The CDR3 DNA reads as TGTGCCAGCAGTTTTGGGCACCCGAATGAGCAGTTCTTC. The genes are TRBV28 and TRBJ2-1; no clear D gene. Germline CDR1 reads MDHEN; CDR2 reads SYDVKM. The V gene lost 3 bases and the J gene lost 7 bases, with 10 bases spanning the gap. This CDR3 spans 13 amino acids.